This T cell receptor (beta chain) was captured in a study of blood T cell repertoires in COVID-19. The CDR3 sequence is 15 residues long. From germline, CDR1 is SGHNT and CDR2 YENEEA. V dropped 4 bases and J dropped 3; count of bases not matched to a gene: 4. All recovered Cohort 3 donors got two negative PCRs, got clearance, or saw symptom resolution. How the authors handled the data: Using reference gene primer amplification, nucleated cell counts were estimated. Produced via immunoSEQ multiplex PCR; TCRdb's table is partial and in-frame only. The V and J calls and clone size are taken from that table; D and trimming were inferred from the DNA. The sample has roughly 150,000 clones, roughly 88% seen once.

This receptor was obtained from a man aged 45-60 years who had recovered from COVID-19. The V call is TRBV11-3, the J call TRBJ2-1, with 9 bases identical to TRBD2. Source material: PBMCs or T cells enriched from blood (not recorded which). CDR3 bases: TGTGCCAGCAGCTCAGCGGGGGGTCTCTACAATGAGCAGTTCTTC. Residues: CASSSAGGLYNEQFF.